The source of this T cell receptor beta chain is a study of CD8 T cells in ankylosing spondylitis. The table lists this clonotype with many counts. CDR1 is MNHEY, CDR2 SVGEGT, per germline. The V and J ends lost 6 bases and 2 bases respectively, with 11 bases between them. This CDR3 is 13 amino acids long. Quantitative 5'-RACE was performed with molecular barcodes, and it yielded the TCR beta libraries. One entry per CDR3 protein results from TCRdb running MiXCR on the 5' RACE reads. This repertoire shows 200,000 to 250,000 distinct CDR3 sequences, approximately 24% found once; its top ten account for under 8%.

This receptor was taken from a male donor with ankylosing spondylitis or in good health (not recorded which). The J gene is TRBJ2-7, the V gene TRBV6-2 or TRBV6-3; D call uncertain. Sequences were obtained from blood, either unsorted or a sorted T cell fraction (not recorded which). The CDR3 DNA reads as TGTGCCAGCAGCGCCGGTTTCACCTACGAGCAGTACTTC. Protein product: CASSAGFTYEQYF.